Listed below are T cell receptor beta chains from one sample, sequenced in a study of radiotherapy plus CTLA-4 blockade in lung cancer. The protocol was immunoSEQ multiplex PCR, while the TCRdb copy is restricted to in-frame clones and leaves out a portion. This sample carries around 45,000 clones, about 88% of them seen once, and the ten largest clones take 7.8%. The source material was peripheral blood, sampled from a patient treated with radiotherapy plus ipilimumab. The origin of the receptors is a human donor with non-small cell lung cancer whose response to radiotherapy plus ipilimumab could not be evaluated. The conserved cysteine and the conserved F or W are not part of the CDR3 here. The D gene is left open where the match is weak.

d_gene	j_gene	v_gene	CDR3aa
NA	TRBJ2-6	TRBV27	ASTHSGANVLT
TRBD2	NA	TRBV28	ASSFRGRGSYEQY
NA	TRBJ1-2	TRBV2	ASSGSLKGYGYT
NA	TRBJ1-4	TRBV5-1	ASSLVSGRQNEKLF
NA	TRBJ2-7	TRBV7-9	ASSPRERSYEQY
NA	TRBJ1-2	TRBV13	ASSLGQNYGYT
TRBD2	TRBJ2-2	TRBV4-3	ASSQSLAGGPNTGELF
NA	TRBJ2-4	TRBV27	ASSSGVGNIQY
TRBD1	TRBJ2-7	TRBV5-1	ASSSRDRSYEQY
NA	TRBJ2-7	TRBV25-1	ASSGQGNVEQY
TRBD1	TRBJ1-2	TRBV5-4	ASSLQGKDGYT
NA	TRBJ1-2	TRBV2	ASTLDSVNYGYT
NA	TRBJ2-1	TRBV5-6	ASSFVEAAYNEQF
TRBD1	TRBJ1-5	TRBV7-8	ASSQGAGQPQH
TRBD2	TRBJ2-5	TRBV4-1	ASSTPGGPKRQTQY
TRBD2	TRBJ2-4	TRBV7-2	ASSSTGGRDIQY
TRBD1	TRBJ2-4	TRBV7-9	ASSLRGLGDIQY
NA	TRBJ2-7	TRBV19	ASSIPGTSGEQY
TRBD2	TRBJ2-3	TRBV19	ASSPISGRSTDTQY
TRBD2	TRBJ2-7	TRBV10-2	ASSVVGGSSYEQY
NA	TRBJ1-1	TRBV2	ASGLANTEAF
TRBD2	TRBJ2-2	TRBV9	ASSYPRGRGGAGELF
NA	TRBJ2-3	TRBV11-3	ASSSRGTDTQY
TRBD2	TRBJ2-7	TRBV27	ASSWREGPYEQY
NA	TRBJ1-5	TRBV19	ASSIEAAAYQPQH
TRBD1	TRBJ1-5	TRBV16	ASSVQGAGQPQH
NA	TRBJ1-4	TRBV27	ASSLSQQPREKLF
NA	TRBJ2-1	TRBV9	ASSVALGGTEQF
TRBD2	TRBJ2-3	TRBV7-9	ASSFLAGGTDTQY